This TCR beta chain was documented in a study of T-cell reconstitution after alpha-beta-depleted transplantation in children. This clonotype was observed a few times. TCRbeta library construction was performed incorporating unique molecular identifiers. TCRdb passed the PCR reads through MiXCR, listing each CDR3 protein once. The profile shows around 500,000 distinct CDR3 sequences, around an eighth of them singletons. Between the trimmed V and J ends, which lost 6 bases and 0 bases, there was a span of 7 bases. Germline lookup yields CDR1 MNHNY and CDR2 SVGAGI (reference sequence). The CDR3 consists of 13 residues.

The starting material was PBMCs from the stem cell graft donor, obtained from the stem cell graft. This clonotype was obtained from a human donor who donated a stem cell graft to a child with combined immunodeficiency. This rearrangement joins TRBV6-6 to TRBJ2-3; the D is unclear. The CDR3 nucleotides read TGTGCCAGCAGGTCATTCAGCACAGATACGCAGTATTTT. Translated, it gives CASRSFSTDTQYF.